These 20 T cell receptor beta chains were all obtained from the same sample, sequenced in a study of cytomegalovirus exposure and HLA in healthy donors. PCR employed 60 Vbeta and 13 Jbeta primers. TCRdb keeps only in-frame clones here, not all; method: immunoSEQ multiplex PCR. The data show 180,000 or so clones, with almost 80% seen just once and roughly an eighth held by the top ten. Input material: PBMCs. The source of these receptors is a man over 45 in good health and CMV-seropositive.

CDR3 region: CASSDRQGVTEAFF. The CDR3 bases are TGTGCCAGCAGTGATCGACAGGGGGTCACTGAAGCTTTCTTT. The rearrangement links TRBV6-1 to TRBJ1-1, with TRBD1 matching 9 bases. The germline V gene has CDR1 MNHNS and CDR2 SASEGT. The CDR3 runs to 14 residues. V lost 3 bases and J lost 4; bases outside the gene matches: 3.

This chain links TRBV28 with TRBJ1-5; 9 bases fit TRBD1. The V gene's germline CDR1 is MDHEN and CDR2 SYDVKM. CDR3 size: 16 residues. V lost 6 bases to trimming and J lost 3 bases; unmatched junction nucleotides: 9. CDR3 coding DNA: TGTGCCAGCAGATTGATGGGACAGGGTAACAATCAGCCCCAGCATTTT. Encoded protein: CASRLMGQGNNQPQHF.

V and J are TRBV27 and TRBJ2-7; no clear D. The germline V gene encodes CDR1 MNHEY and CDR2 SMNVEV (reference sequence). The CDR3 extends over 12 amino acids. V was cut by 7 bases and J by 3 bases, with 10 bases left in between. In DNA, the CDR3 is TGTGCCAGCACCTCTGGCCTCTACGAGCAGTACTTC. It is translated as CASTSGLYEQYF.

The chain has TRBV9 and TRBJ2-7, with TRBD1 identical over 9 bases. Germline CDR1 reads SGDLS; CDR2 reads YYNGEE. V dropped 2 bases and J dropped 5; count of bases not matched to a gene: 5. CDR3 size: 14 residues. The CDR3 DNA reads as TGTGCCAGCAGCGTTGGGGGGGACAGGGACGAGCAGTACTTC. Translation gives CASSVGGDRDEQYF.

This chain connects TRBV19 to TRBJ1-6, with TRBD1 matching over 7 bases. Germline CDR1 is LNHDA and CDR2 is SQIVND (reference sequence). V gave up 4 bases and J gave up 5 bases; unmatched junction bases: 2. The CDR3 has 14 residues. The CDR3 is CASSTTGDNSPLHF. The CDR3 DNA is TGTGCCAGTAGTACAACAGGGGATAATTCACCCCTCCACTTT.

The CDR3 region is CASSMDRGGETQYF. The CDR3 coding sequence is TGTGCCAGTAGTATGGACAGGGGAGGGGAGACCCAGTACTTC. This rearrangement joins TRBV19 to TRBJ2-5; 9 nucleotides match TRBD1. The CDR3 is 14 residues long. Germline V gives CDR1 LNHDA, CDR2 SQIVND (reference sequence). J lost 5 bases, V lost 3 bases, and 4 bases had no gene match.

This clone was counted between two and nine times. The chain employs TRBV27 and TRBJ2-7; D perhaps matches TRBD1 (5 bases). The V gene's germline CDR1 is MNHEY and CDR2 SMNVEV (reference sequence). This CDR3 region has 15 residues. V was pared by 2 bases and J by 4 bases, with 15 bases between. The DNA of the CDR3 is TGTGCCAGCAGTTTAAAGCCGACAGCTTCGTACGAGCAGTACTTC. It yields the protein CASSLKPTASYEQYF.

This sequence joins TRBV6-1 and TRBJ2-3; D might be TRBD2 (5 bases). Germline CDR1 MNHNS, CDR2 SASEGT. Trimming took 2 bases from V and 0 from J, leaving 15 bases between them. The CDR3 is 17 amino acids. The CDR3 is CASSEPPLGESTDTQYF. The CDR3 nucleotides read TGTGCCAGCAGTGAACCCCCACTGGGAGAAAGCACAGATACGCAGTATTTT.

CDR3 sequence: CASSDGRATSGNTIYF. CDR3 bases: TGTGCCAGCAGTGACGGGAGGGCCACCTCTGGAAACACCATATATTTT. This chain connects TRBV2 to TRBJ1-3; unclear D gene. The CDR3 loop spans 16 amino acids. Germline CDR1 reads SNHLY; CDR2 reads FYNNEI. V dropped 3 bases and J dropped 0 bases, with 12 bases sitting between them.

The V call is TRBV10-2, the J call TRBJ2-3, with 10 nucleotides matching TRBD2. The V gene end was trimmed by 6 bases and the J gene end by 6 bases; junction bases not matched to a gene: 3. The CDR3 is made up of 13 amino acids. CDR1 is WSHSY and CDR2 is SAAADI in the germline V gene. For the CDR3, the DNA is TGCGCCAGCAGAGCGGGGGGGTTTGATACGCAGTATTTT. Protein sequence: CASRAGGFDTQYF.

The CDR3 reads CASSSRQGGNYGYTF. CDR3 in DNA: TGTGCCAGCAGTTCCCGACAGGGGGGGAACTATGGCTACACCTTC. V and J are TRBV27 and TRBJ1-2, with TRBD1 matching 9 bases. V shed 4 bases and J 2 bases; nucleotides not matched to a gene: 5. There are 15 residues in the CDR3. CDR1 and CDR2 (germline): MNHEY, SMNVEV (reference sequence).

This clone was recorded a few times. The genes are TRBV27 and TRBJ1-2; weak D call: TRBD1 (6 bases). This CDR3 is built from 14 residues. Germline values: CDR1 MNHEY, CDR2 SMNVEV (reference sequence). V lost 6 bases and J lost 8, with 19 bases in between. CDR3 bases: TGTGCCAGCAGAACCTTACAGGGCTCGATCGGCTACACCTTC. Its protein is CASRTLQGSIGYTF.

The chain uses TRBV6-6 and TRBJ2-7; no definite D call. From germline, CDR1 is MNHNY and CDR2 SVGAGI (reference sequence). This CDR3 comprises 11 residues. The ends were cut back, 2 bases at V and 7 bases at J, with 6 bases in the middle. CDR3 coding DNA: TGTGCCAGCAGTTACCTGGAGGAGCAGTACTTC. The encoded protein is CASSYLEEQYF.

This sequence joins TRBV28 and TRBJ1-4; D call uncertain. In germline, CDR1 is MDHEN, CDR2 SYDVKM. This CDR3 region has 11 residues. With 4 bases removed from V and 7 bases from J, the gap between germline ends came to 4 bases. CDR3 DNA sequence: TGTGCCAGCAGTTCCCGTGAAAAACTGTTTTTT. It is translated as CASSSREKLFF.

The rearrangement joins TRBV7-9 to TRBJ1-5; D is perhaps TRBD1 (5 bases). The V and J ends lost 1 base and 2 bases respectively, with 12 bases between them. Germline CDR1 reads SEHNR; CDR2 reads FQNEAQ (reference sequence). The CDR3 totals 16 residues. As DNA, the CDR3 is TGTGCCAGCAGCTTAGGGGGACGGGGGGGCAATCAGCCCCAGCATTTT. Its translation: CASSLGGRGGNQPQHF. Complete variable domain (other parts from reference TRBV7-9 and TRBJ1-5): DTGVSQNPRHKITKRGQNVTFRCDPISEHNRLYWYRQTLGQGPEFLTYFQNEAQLEKSRLLSDRFSAERPKGSFSTLEIQRTEQGDSAMYLCASSLGGRGGNQPQHFGDGTRLSIL.

The chain links TRBV6-5 to TRBJ2-7, with TRBD2 as a possible D gene (5 bases). The V gene's germline CDR1 is MNHEY and CDR2 SVGAGI. The CDR3 loop spans 15 amino acids. Trimming took off 8 bases at V and 3 bases at J, with 20 bases between the two ends. The CDR3 bases are TGTGCCAGCTGCTCCCCAGAACGGGGATTCTACGAGCAGTACTTC. Amino acids: CASCSPERGFYEQYF.

In DNA, the CDR3 is TGTGCCAGCAGCCCCGGGACAGGGTTGAACACTGAAGCTTTCTTT. This translates into CASSPGTGLNTEAFF. This chain links TRBV7-9 with TRBJ1-1, with TRBD1 matching 9 bases. Per germline, CDR1 SEHNR and CDR2 FQNEAQ (reference sequence). This CDR3 spans 15 amino acids. The V segment lost 5 bases and the J segment 0 bases; nucleotides outside the gene matches: 4.

The J gene is TRBJ1-6, the V gene TRBV6-6, with D perhaps matching TRBD1 (6 bases). The CDR3 consists of 15 residues. Deletions cut 10 bases from V and 7 bases from J, with 20 bases between. Germline-derived CDR1 and CDR2 are MNHNY and SVGAGI (reference sequence). CDR3 coding DNA: TGTGCCACCACAGACGGACAGTTGGGAAATTCACCCCTCCACTTT. It codes for CATTDGQLGNSPLHF.

The rearrangement links TRBV14 to TRBJ2-3; 8 nucleotides line up with TRBD2. Per germline, CDR1 SGHDN and CDR2 FVKESK. With 3 bases clipped from V and 2 bases from J, the junction kept 4 bases outside the gene matches. The CDR3 covers 15 residues. CDR3 amino acids: CASSHRGLDTDTQYF. The CDR3 region has the DNA TGTGCCAGCAGCCATCGGGGACTAGACACAGATACGCAGTATTTT.

CDR3 nucleotides: TGTGCCAGTAGTCGGGACAGGACCTACGAGCAGTACTTC. Translating it yields CASSRDRTYEQYF. This sequence joins TRBV19 and TRBJ2-7, with 8 bases fitting TRBD1. The germline V gene encodes CDR1 LNHDA and CDR2 SQIVND (reference sequence). CDR3 size: 13 residues. J was trimmed by 2 bases and V by 5 bases; bases with no gene match: 2. Based on the CDR3 plus reference TRBV19 and TRBJ2-7, the full variable domain is DGGITQSPKYLFRKEGQNVTLSCEQNLNHDAMYWYRQDPGQGLRLIYYSQIVNDFQKGDIAEGYSVSREKKESFPLTVTSAQKNPTAFYLCASSRDRTYEQYFGPGTRLTVT.